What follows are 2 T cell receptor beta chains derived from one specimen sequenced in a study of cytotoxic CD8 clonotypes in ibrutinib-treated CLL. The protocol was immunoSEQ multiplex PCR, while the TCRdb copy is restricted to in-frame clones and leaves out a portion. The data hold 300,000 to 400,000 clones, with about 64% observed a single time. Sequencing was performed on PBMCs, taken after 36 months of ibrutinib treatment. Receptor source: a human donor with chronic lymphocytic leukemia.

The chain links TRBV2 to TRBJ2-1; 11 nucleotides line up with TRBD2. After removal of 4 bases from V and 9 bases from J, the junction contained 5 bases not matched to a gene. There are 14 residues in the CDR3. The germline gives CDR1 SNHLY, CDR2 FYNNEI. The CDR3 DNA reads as TGTGCCAGCAGTGGGACTAGCGGGTTGAGTGAGCAGTTCTTC. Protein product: CASSGTSGLSEQFF.

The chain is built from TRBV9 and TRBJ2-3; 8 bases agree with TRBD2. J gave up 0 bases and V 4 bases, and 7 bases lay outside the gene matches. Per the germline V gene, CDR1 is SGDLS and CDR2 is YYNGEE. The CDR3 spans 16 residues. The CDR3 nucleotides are TGTGCCAGCAGCCCCCGGGTAGCGGGGAGCACAGATACGCAGTATTTT. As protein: CASSPRVAGSTDTQYF.